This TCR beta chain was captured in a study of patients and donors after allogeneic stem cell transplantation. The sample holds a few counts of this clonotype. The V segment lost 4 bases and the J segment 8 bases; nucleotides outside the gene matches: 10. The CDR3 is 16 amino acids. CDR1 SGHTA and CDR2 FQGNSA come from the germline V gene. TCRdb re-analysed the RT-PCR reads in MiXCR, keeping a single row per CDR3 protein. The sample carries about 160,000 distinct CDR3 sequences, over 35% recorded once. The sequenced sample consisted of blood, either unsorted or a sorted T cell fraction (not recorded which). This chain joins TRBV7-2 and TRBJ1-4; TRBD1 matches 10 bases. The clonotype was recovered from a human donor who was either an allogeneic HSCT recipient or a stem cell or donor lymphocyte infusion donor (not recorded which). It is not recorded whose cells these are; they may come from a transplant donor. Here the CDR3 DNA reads TGTGCCAGCAGCTCGAGACAGGGGGCGCGGGGGGAAAAACTGTTTTTT. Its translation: CASSSRQGARGEKLFF.